This T cell receptor (beta chain) was found in a study of blood T cell repertoires in COVID-19. Clones were read by immunoSEQ multiplex PCR, and TCRdb kept only the in-frame ones, dropping some. The sample consists of about 88,000 clones, roughly 91% of them appearing once. Of note for this clone: Germline and junction disagree at one end, which may indicate a read error.

CDR1 and CDR2 (germline): SGHAT, FQNNGV. This CDR3 is 11 amino acids long. The origin of this receptor is a man younger than 30 with COVID-19, enrolled during active disease. The rearrangement joins TRBV11-2 to TRBJ2-1, with D perhaps TRBD1 (6 bases). Material: peripheral blood. DNA for the CDR3: TGTGCCAGCAGCAACCGACAGGCCGTACTCTTC. This encodes CASSNRQAVLF.